This T cell receptor beta chain was recorded in a study of T cell clonotyping in hematopoietic cell transplantation. Relative to its sample, this clone is large. Within the sample, other DNA sequences also encode this same CDR3. Generated by immunoSEQ multiplex PCR, the TCRdb table keeps only in-frame clones and is missing some. The data hold approximately 11,000 clones, with approximately 89% observed a single time. The CDR3 consists of 13 residues. V was shortened by 5 bases and J by 2 bases, with 9 bases between the two germline ends. Germline values: CDR1 MDHEN, CDR2 SYDVKM. The sequenced sample was PBMCs, obtained 100 days after allogeneic stem cell transplant. The receptor comes from a female patient between 55 and 75 years old who had an allogeneic stem cell transplant from an unrelated donor, so the T cells may come from the graft donor. Some clones in this sample may be carry-over from other donors' samples. V gene TRBV28 combines with J gene TRBJ1-2, with D unclear. CDR3 loop: CASSTTSNYGYTF. Here the CDR3 DNA reads TGTGCCAGCAGTACGACATCAAACTATGGCTACACCTTC.